This T cell receptor beta chain was captured by sequencing in a study of cytomegalovirus exposure and HLA in healthy donors. Germline V gives CDR1 WNHNN, CDR2 SYGVQD (reference sequence). This CDR3 is 14 amino acids long. General study points: A previous analysis found most TCR beta V segments productive roughly 87% or roughly 30% of the time. What a later analysis showed was that several of the most significant clusters appeared linked to common viral pathogens. In the analysis, some V segments, TRBV6-2 and TRBV6-3 included, were excluded as indistinguishable. A later analysis showed that HLA-associated TCR beta chains had undergone more clonal expansion than equally common others.

PCR amplification relied on 60 Vbeta primers (plus 13 Jbeta primers). The method was immunoSEQ multiplex PCR; TCRdb's version includes in-frame clones alone and lacks a portion of them. The sample has about 130,000 clones, around 77% seen once; the top ten hold 5% to 6.5%. With respect to this clone: What it binds is not known.

The chain uses TRBV10-1 and TRBJ2-5; 7 nucleotides align to TRBD2. Judging by the DNA end, TRBJ2-7 fits better; the J call may be wrong. The sequencing sample was made of PBMCs. This TCR derives from a man aged 25 to 40 in good health and CMV-seronegative. CDR3 loop: CASSEQGGDYEQYF. The CDR3 coding sequence is TGCGCCAGCAGTGAGCAGGGAGGGGACTACGAGCAGTACTTC.